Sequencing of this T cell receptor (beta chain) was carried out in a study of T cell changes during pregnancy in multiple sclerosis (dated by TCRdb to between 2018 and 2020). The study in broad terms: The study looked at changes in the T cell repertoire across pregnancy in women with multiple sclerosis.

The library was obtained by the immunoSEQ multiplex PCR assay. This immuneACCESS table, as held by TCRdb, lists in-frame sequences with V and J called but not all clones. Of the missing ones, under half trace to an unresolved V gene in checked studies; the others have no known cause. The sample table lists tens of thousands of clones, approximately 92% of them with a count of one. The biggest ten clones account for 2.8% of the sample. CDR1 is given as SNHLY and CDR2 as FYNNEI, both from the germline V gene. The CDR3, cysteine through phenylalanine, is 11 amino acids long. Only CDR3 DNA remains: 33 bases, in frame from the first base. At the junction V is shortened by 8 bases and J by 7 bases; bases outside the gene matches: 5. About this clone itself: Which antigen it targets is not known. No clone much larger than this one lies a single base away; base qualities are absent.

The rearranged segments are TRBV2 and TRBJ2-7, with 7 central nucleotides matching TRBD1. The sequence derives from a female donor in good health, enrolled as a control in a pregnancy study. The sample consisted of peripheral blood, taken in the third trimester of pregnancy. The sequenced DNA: TGTGCCAGCTACAGGGGAGTGGAGCAGTACTTC. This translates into CASYRGVEQYF.